This T cell receptor beta chain was recorded in a study of a mutant IDH1 vaccine in newly diagnosed glioma. Turning to the study itself: The patients were given eight vaccinations, one each in weeks 1, 3, 5, 7, 11, 15, 19 and 23.

Time point meaning: week 23, last vaccination. Doses comprised 300 ug of mutant IDH1 20-mer peptide each, plus topical imiquimod. Study-level findings and limits: Seemingly, pseudoprogression had no relation to changes in the top peripheral T cell clonotypes.

To note about this clone: What it binds is not known.

CDR3 size: 13 residues. The junction had 1 base not matched to a gene; V was cut back by 3 bases and J by 3 bases. From germline, CDR1 is SEHNR and CDR2 FQNEAQ (reference sequence). Here immunoSEQ multiplex PCR was the method, and the copy in TCRdb shows in-frame clones only, minus some. The sample lists just over 80,000 clones; 65% to 90% were seen once. This specimen consisted of PBMCs, obtained from a glioma patient whose treatment included an IDH1 peptide vaccine. The V call is TRBV7-9, the J call TRBJ1-2; 7 bases are a match to TRBD1. The TCR comes from a man aged 25-45 years with glioma. Some clones in this sample may be carry-over from other donors' samples. The CDR3, as DNA: TGTGCCAGCAGCTTTACAGGGGACTATGGCTACACCTTC. Encoded protein: CASSFTGDYGYTF.